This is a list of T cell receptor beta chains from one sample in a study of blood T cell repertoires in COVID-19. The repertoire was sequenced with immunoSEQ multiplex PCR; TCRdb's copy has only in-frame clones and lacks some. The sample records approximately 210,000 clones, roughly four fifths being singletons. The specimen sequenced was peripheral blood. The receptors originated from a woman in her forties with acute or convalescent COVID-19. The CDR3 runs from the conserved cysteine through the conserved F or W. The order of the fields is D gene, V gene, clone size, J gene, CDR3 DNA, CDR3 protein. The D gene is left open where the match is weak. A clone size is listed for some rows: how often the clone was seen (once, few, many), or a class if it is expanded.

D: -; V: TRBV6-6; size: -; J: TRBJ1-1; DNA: TGTGCCAGCAGCCGGGGAACTGAAGCTTTCTTT; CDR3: CASSRGTEAFF
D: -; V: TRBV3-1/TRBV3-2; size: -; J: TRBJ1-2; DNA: TGTGCCAGCAGCCAAGATCTCAGGGGCTATAACTATGGCTACACCTTC; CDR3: CASSQDLRGYNYGYTF
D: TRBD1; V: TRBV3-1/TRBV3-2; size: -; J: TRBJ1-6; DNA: TGTGCCAGCAGCCTCGGGACAGGGGGCGATTCACCCCTCCACTTT; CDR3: CASSLGTGGDSPLHF
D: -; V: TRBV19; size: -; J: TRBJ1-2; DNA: TGTGCCAGTAGTGCACTGGGAGTGATGGGTGGATATGGCTACACCTTC; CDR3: CASSALGVMGGYGYTF
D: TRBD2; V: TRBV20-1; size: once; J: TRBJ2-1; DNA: TGCAGTGCTAGTGGGACTAGCGGAGATTTTTACAATGAGCAGTTCTTC; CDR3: CSASGTSGDFYNEQFF
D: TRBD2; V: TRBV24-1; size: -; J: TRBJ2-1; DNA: TGTGCCACCAGTGACCTTACTAGCGGGAGTAGAAATGAGCAGTTCTTC; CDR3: CATSDLTSGSRNEQFF
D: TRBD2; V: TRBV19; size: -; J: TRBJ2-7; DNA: TGTGCCAGTAGTGGAAGGACTAGCGGGACGGGTCTCTACGAGCAGTACTTC; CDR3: CASSGRTSGTGLYEQYF
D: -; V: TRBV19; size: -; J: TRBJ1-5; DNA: TGTGCCAGTAGTATAATAGGGAGTGACAATCAGCCCCAGCATTTT; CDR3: CASSIIGSDNQPQHF
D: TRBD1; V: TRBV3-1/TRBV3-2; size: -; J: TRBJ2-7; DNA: TGTGCCAGCAGCCTAATCAGGGGGCAAGACGAGCAGTACTTC; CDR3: CASSLIRGQDEQYF
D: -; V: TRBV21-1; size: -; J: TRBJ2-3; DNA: TGTGCCAGCAGCAAAGGGACAGGGTTTACGCAGTATTTT; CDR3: CASSKGTGFTQYF
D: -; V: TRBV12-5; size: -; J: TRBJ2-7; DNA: TGTGCTAGTGGTTTGGATGTCAGGGTCCACGAGCAGTACTTC; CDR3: CASGLDVRVHEQYF
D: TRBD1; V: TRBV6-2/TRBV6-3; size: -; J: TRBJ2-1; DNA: TGTGCCAGCAGATACACGAGACAGGGGGCTAATGAGCAGTTCTTC; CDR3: CASRYTRQGANEQFF
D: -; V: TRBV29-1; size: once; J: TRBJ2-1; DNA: TGCAGCGTTGTTGAGTATGAGCAGTTCTTC; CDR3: CSVVEYEQFF
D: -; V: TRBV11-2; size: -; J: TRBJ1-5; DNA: TGTGCCAGCAGCTCAAACCCCCCAGGGAGGCAGCCCCAGCATTTT; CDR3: CASSSNPPGRQPQHF
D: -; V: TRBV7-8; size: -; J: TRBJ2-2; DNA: TGTGCCAGCAGCCTCGCAGGGAACACCGGGGAGCTGTTTTTT; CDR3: CASSLAGNTGELFF
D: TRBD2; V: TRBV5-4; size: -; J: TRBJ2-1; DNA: TGTGCCAGCAGCTCTCCCACTAGCGGCTCCTACAATGAGCAGTTCTTC; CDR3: CASSSPTSGSYNEQFF
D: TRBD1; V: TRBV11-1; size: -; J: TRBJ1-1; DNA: TGTGCCAGCAGCTCCGACAGGGGGCTAGAGGCTTTCTTT; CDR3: CASSSDRGLEAFF
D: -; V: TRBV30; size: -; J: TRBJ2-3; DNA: TGTGCCTGGAGCGGCTCAGGGTTCGCGACAGATACGCAGTATTTT; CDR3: CAWSGSGFATDTQYF
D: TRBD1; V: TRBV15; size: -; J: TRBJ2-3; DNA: TGTGCCACCAGCAGAGAGGGACAGGGGAGCACAGATACGCAGTATTTT; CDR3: CATSREGQGSTDTQYF
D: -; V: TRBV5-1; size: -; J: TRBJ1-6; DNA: TGCGCCAGCGCAATAATTATGGACAGACCTAATTCACCCCTCCACTTT; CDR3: CASAIIMDRPNSPLHF
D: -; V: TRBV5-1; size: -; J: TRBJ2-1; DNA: TGCGCCAGCAGTTTATGGGTCGGGCGGGTAATCGATGAGCAGTTCTTC; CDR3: CASSLWVGRVIDEQFF
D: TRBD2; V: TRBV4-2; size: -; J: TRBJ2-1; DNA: TGTGCCAGCAGCCAAGAATTTCCTACTAGCGGGAGTCATGAGCAGTTCTTC; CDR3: CASSQEFPTSGSHEQFF
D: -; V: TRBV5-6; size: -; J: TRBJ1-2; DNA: TGTGCCAGCAGCTTGGGAGTGGAGACAGCCAACTATGGCTACACCTTC; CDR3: CASSLGVETANYGYTF
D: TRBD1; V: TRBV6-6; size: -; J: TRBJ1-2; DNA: TGTGCCAGCAGCGAACAGGGGTATGGCTACACCTTC; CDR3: CASSEQGYGYTF
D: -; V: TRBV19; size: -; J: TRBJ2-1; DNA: TGTGCCAGCCGGGAGCTCTCGCGGAATGAGCAGTTCTTC; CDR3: CASRELSRNEQFF
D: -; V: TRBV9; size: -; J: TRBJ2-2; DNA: TGTGCCAGCAGCGTAAGGGGGGGCGACACCGGGGAGCTGTTTTTT; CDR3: CASSVRGGDTGELFF
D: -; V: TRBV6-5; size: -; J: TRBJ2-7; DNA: TGTGCCAGCCCACTAGTACAGCAGTACTTC; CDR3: CASPLVQQYF
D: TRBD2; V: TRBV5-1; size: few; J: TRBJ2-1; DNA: TGCGCCAGCAGCAGTTCTAACGGGACTAGCGGGGGGTCCTACTCCTACAATGAGCAGTTCTTC; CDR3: CASSSSNGTSGGSYSYNEQFF
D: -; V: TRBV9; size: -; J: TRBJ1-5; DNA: TGTGCCAGCAGCCCCCCCGGAGGGACCGGCAATCAGCCCCAGCATTTT; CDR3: CASSPPGGTGNQPQHF
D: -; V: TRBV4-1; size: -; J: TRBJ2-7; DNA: TGCGCCAGCAGCCAGGAACGGGACACCTACGAGCAGTACTTC; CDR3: CASSQERDTYEQYF
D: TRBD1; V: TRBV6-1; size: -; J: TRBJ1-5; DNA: TGTGCCAGCAGTGAAGCAGGGACAGGGGCTAGCAATCAGCCCCAGCATTTT; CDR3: CASSEAGTGASNQPQHF
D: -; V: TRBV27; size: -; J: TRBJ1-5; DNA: TGTGCCAGCAGGGGGCAGGGCGGTCAGCCCCAGCATTTT; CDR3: CASRGQGGQPQHF
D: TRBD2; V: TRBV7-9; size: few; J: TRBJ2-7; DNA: TGTGCCAGCAGCACCCTGGGGAGCGGGACGAGCTCCTACGAGCAGTACTTC; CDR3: CASSTLGSGTSSYEQYF